These 32 T cell receptor beta chains came from one sample sequenced in a study of beta chain features in type 1 diabetes. Study-wide findings and caveats: For Type 1 diabetes patients, all four CD4+ subsets carried TCRB CDR3s that were moderately but significantly shorter.

Their antigens remain unidentified. Of the isolated RNA, all was reverse transcribed, and so the sequenced material was expressed TCRB transcripts. The protocol was immunoSEQ multiplex PCR, while the TCRdb copy is restricted to in-frame clones and leaves out a portion. The profile shows a few hundred thousand clones, around 14% of them singletons. Sequencing was carried out using naive CD4+ T cells from blood. These receptors all come from a man aged 25 to 40 with type 1 diabetes.

The rearrangement links TRBV6-5 to TRBJ2-7; 7 bases match TRBD1. In germline, CDR1 is MNHEY, CDR2 SVGAGI. The V segment lost 0 bases and the J segment 3 bases; nucleotides outside the gene matches: 8. This CDR3 region has 16 residues. CDR3 residues: CASSYSYPGQNYEQYF. The DNA for the CDR3 is TGTGCCAGCAGTTACTCGTATCCGGGACAGAACTACGAGCAGTACTTC.

This clone was observed a handful of times. V and J are TRBV27 and TRBJ2-7; TRBD1 might be the D (5 bases). Germline CDR1 is MNHEY and CDR2 is SMNVEV (reference sequence). The CDR3 is made up of 12 amino acids. Trimming pared 9 bases from V and 3 bases from J, leaving 12 bases between. The CDR3 reads CASRRGSYEQYF. The CDR3 DNA sequence: TGTGCCAGTCGTAGGGGTAGCTACGAGCAGTACTTC.

This clone was seen a handful of times. The chain has TRBV30 and TRBJ2-7; possibly TRBD1 for D (5 bases). This CDR3 is built from 12 residues. V was clipped by 0 bases and J by 2 bases, with 5 bases between them. Germline CDR1 reads GTSNPN; CDR2 reads SVGIG (reference sequence). CDR3 coding DNA: TGTGCCTGGAGTGTAGGGGCCTACGAGCAGTACTTC. Its translation is CAWSVGAYEQYF.

J is TRBJ2-3 and V is TRBV19; 7 bases agree with TRBD1. Germline V gene sequence: CDR1 LNHDA, CDR2 SQIVND (reference sequence). Losses at the gene ends were 6 bases for V and 4 bases for J; bases not matched to a gene: 4. The length of the CDR3 is 13 residues. The CDR3 here is CASRNRGADTQYF. The CDR3 nucleotides are TGTGCCAGTAGGAACAGGGGTGCAGATACGCAGTATTTT.

The chain combines TRBV10-3 with TRBJ2-2; weak D call: TRBD1 (6 bases). Germline assignment: CDR1 ENHRY and CDR2 SYGVKD. The V end lost 8 bases, the J end lost 4 bases, and 11 bases lay between the germline ends. The CDR3 sequence is 13 residues long. CDR3 DNA sequence: TGTGCCATCGGAGGACAGTTCACCGGGGAGCTGTTTTTT. This translates into CAIGGQFTGELFF.

The chain joins TRBV25-1 to TRBJ2-7; possible D gene TRBD1, 6 bases. The CDR3 runs 12 residues. Trimming stripped 2 bases from V and 11 bases from J, with 13 bases between. Germline CDR1 reads MGHDK; CDR2 reads SYGVNS. This CDR3 reads CASSENGGGEYF. The CDR3 nucleotides are TGTGCCAGCAGTGAAAATGGGGGCGGAGAGTACTTC.

This chain links TRBV11-3 with TRBJ2-5, with TRBD2 identical over 14 bases. The V and J ends lost 5 bases and 1 base, in that order; junction bases with no gene match: 3. The CDR3 runs to 16 residues. Per the germline V gene, CDR1 is SGHNT and CDR2 is YENEEA. The CDR3 loop is CASSQGLAGAQETQYF. The CDR3 DNA reads TGTGCCAGCAGCCAGGGACTAGCGGGAGCCCAAGAGACCCAGTACTTC.

This clone has a handful of counts. The CDR3 coding sequence is TGTGCCAGCAGCCAAGGTTTGCCAGGAAAGGCTTTCTTT. Protein: CASSQGLPGKAFF. This chain uses TRBV14 with TRBJ1-1; D is ambiguous. From germline, CDR1 is SGHDN and CDR2 FVKESK. Trimming stripped 1 base from V and 11 bases from J, with 14 bases between. The CDR3 loop spans 13 amino acids.

J is TRBJ1-3 and V is TRBV11-2; D is ambiguous. Germline CDR1 and CDR2: SGHAT and FQNNGV. The ends were cut back, 5 bases at V and 2 bases at J, with 13 bases in the middle. The CDR3 length is 15 residues. The CDR3 region is CASSPRVGAGNTIYF. CDR3 DNA sequence: TGTGCCAGCAGCCCGCGGGTGGGTGCTGGAAACACCATATATTTT.

The chain joins TRBV6-5 to TRBJ1-2, with D possibly TRBD1 on 6 matching bases. Deletions cut 6 bases from V and 4 bases from J, with 15 bases between. The CDR3 runs to 14 residues. Germline V gene sequence: CDR1 MNHEY, CDR2 SVGAGI. The CDR3 is CASSDDRRSYGYTF. The CDR3 nucleotides are TGTGCCAGCAGCGATGACAGGCGGAGCTATGGCTACACCTTC.

The chain is built from TRBV19 and TRBJ1-5; D not resolved. Per germline, CDR1 LNHDA and CDR2 SQIVND (reference sequence). This CDR3 region has 13 residues. The V and J ends lost 6 bases and 6 bases respectively, with 12 bases between them. The CDR3 region is CASSPRLSQPQHF. The CDR3 DNA reads as TGTGCCAGTAGCCCGCGACTCAGTCAGCCCCAGCATTTT.

V gene TRBV7-9 combines with J gene TRBJ1-5, with D possibly matching TRBD1 (6 bases). Trimming pared 4 bases from V and 6 bases from J, leaving 19 bases between. The CDR3 totals 16 residues. CDR1 and CDR2 from the germline V gene are SEHNR and FQNEAQ (reference sequence). CDR3 region: CASSSSLGGAAQPQHF. DNA for the CDR3: TGTGCCAGCAGCTCCTCCCTTGGGGGGGCGGCTCAGCCCCAGCATTTT.

This clone has a handful of counts. The chain is built from TRBV25-1 and TRBJ2-5; 12 bases match TRBD1. CDR1 and CDR2 (germline): MGHDK, SYGVNS. The CDR3 is 17 residues long. Losses at the gene ends were 1 base for V and 4 bases for J; bases not matched to a gene: 7. The CDR3 DNA sequence: TGTGCCAGCAGTGAATCTTTGGGACAGGGGGCGGGAGAGACCCAGTACTTC. Amino acids: CASSESLGQGAGETQYF.

J is TRBJ1-5 and V is TRBV7-4; D is undetermined. Trimming took 1 base from V and 1 from J, leaving 14 bases between them. The CDR3 contains 17 residues. Germline V CDR1 and CDR2: SGHVT, SQSDAQ. CDR3 residues: CASSLGVGQKSNQPQHF. In DNA form, the CDR3 reads TGTGCCAGCAGCTTAGGGGTTGGGCAGAAGAGCAATCAGCCCCAGCATTTT. Combining the CDR3 with reference TRBV7-4 and TRBJ1-5 gives the whole variable domain GAGVSQSPRYKVAKRGRDVALRCDSISGHVTLYWYRQTLGQGSEVLTYSQSDAQRDKSGRPSGRFSAERPERSVSTLKIQRTEQGDSAVYLCASSLGVGQKSNQPQHFGDGTRLSIL.

The chain links TRBV6-1 to TRBJ1-6; the D gene is possibly TRBD1 (5 bases). The CDR3 is made up of 13 amino acids. Looked up from germline, CDR1 is MNHNS and CDR2 is SASEGT. V dropped 4 bases and J dropped 6 bases, with 7 bases sitting between them. The CDR3 loop reads CASSGQGNSPLHF. The CDR3 DNA is TGTGCCAGCAGTGGGCAGGGTAATTCACCCCTCCACTTT.

This clone was seen a few times. The CDR3 bases are TGTGCCAGCAGATGGGCCCTACCCAATTCACCCCTCCACTTT. As protein: CASRWALPNSPLHF. The J gene is TRBJ1-6, the V gene TRBV27; the D is unclear. The CDR3 is 14 amino acids. Trimming pared 6 bases from V and 7 bases from J, leaving 13 bases between. Germline CDR1 and CDR2: MNHEY and SMNVEV (reference sequence).

The CDR3 sequence: CASSESGGGAMNTEAFF. As DNA, the CDR3 is TGTGCCAGCAGTGAATCGGGAGGGGGGGCGATGAACACTGAAGCTTTCTTT. The chain is built from TRBV25-1 and TRBJ1-1, with a possible D match to TRBD1 (6 bases). Trimming stripped 1 base from V and 0 bases from J, with 15 bases between. Germline V CDR1 and CDR2: MGHDK, SYGVNS. The CDR3 covers 17 residues. The full variable domain, in which reference TRBV25-1 and TRBJ1-1 provide the parts outside the CDR3, is EADIYQTPRYLVIGTGKKITLECSQTMGHDKMYWYQQDPGMELHLIHYSYGVNSTEKGDLSSESTVSRIRTEHFPLTLESARPSHTSQYLCASSESGGGAMNTEAFFGQGTRLTVV.

The chain is built from TRBV7-9 and TRBJ2-3; perhaps TRBD2 as D (6 bases). The length of the CDR3 is 16 residues. Germline V gene data show CDR1 as SEHNR and CDR2 as FQNEAQ (reference sequence). V was cut by 6 bases and J by 6 bases, with 22 bases left in between. CDR3 loop: CASSPSGGEGRDTQYF. The CDR3 bases are TGTGCCAGCAGTCCCTCTGGGGGAGAGGGGAGGGATACGCAGTATTTT.

J is TRBJ1-1 and V is TRBV2; 8 bases are shared with TRBD1. Germline V CDR1 and CDR2: SNHLY, FYNNEI. There are 15 residues in the CDR3. The V gene end was trimmed by 6 bases and the J gene end by 5 bases; junction bases not matched to a gene: 11. The DNA of the CDR3 is TGTGCCAGCAGCCCGACAGGGGCGGAGGGAACTGAAGCTTTCTTT. Its protein product is CASSPTGAEGTEAFF.

The rearrangement uses TRBV5-1 and TRBJ2-5, with D possibly TRBD2 on 6 matching bases. Germline V gene data show CDR1 as SGHRS and CDR2 as YFSETQ. The CDR3 loop spans 14 amino acids. Trimming left V 1 base short and J 0 bases short, with 7 bases between. The CDR3 protein is CASSLSSDQETQYF. The CDR3 nucleotides read TGCGCCAGCAGCTTGTCTAGCGACCAAGAGACCCAGTACTTC.

This clone was counted only a few times. V and J are TRBV7-2 and TRBJ2-1, with TRBD2 identical over 8 bases. Germline trimming cut 2 bases from V and 6 bases from J; bases unmatched to any gene: 9. The CDR3 runs to 16 residues. CDR1 SGHTA and CDR2 FQGNSA come from the germline V gene. Written as DNA, the CDR3 is TGTGCCAGCAGCTTAACCGGGGGGGGCTCAGGCAATGAGCAGTTCTTC. It codes for CASSLTGGGSGNEQFF.

J is TRBJ1-1 and V is TRBV9; D possibly corresponds to TRBD1 (5 bases). Between the trimmed V and J ends, which lost 0 bases and 1 base, there was a span of 10 bases. The V gene's germline CDR1 is SGDLS and CDR2 YYNGEE. This CDR3 spans 15 amino acids. CDR3 in amino acids: CASSVAPGKNTEAFF. The CDR3 nucleotides are TGTGCCAGCAGCGTAGCCCCAGGGAAGAACACTGAAGCTTTCTTT. The entire variable domain, with the rest obtained from reference TRBV9 and TRBJ1-1, is as follows: DSGVTQTPKHLITATGQRVTLRCSPRSGDLSVYWYQQSLDQGLQFLIQYYNGEERAKGNILERFSAQQFPDLHSELNLSSLELGDSALYFCASSVAPGKNTEAFFGQGTRLTVV.

This chain connects TRBV4-2 to TRBJ1-2, with D hard to call. This CDR3 contains 15 residues. Trimming took 0 bases from V and 7 from J, leaving 15 bases between them. In germline, CDR1 is LGHNA, CDR2 YNFKEQ. The CDR3 sequence: CASSQDRPGDGGYTF. The DNA for the CDR3 is TGTGCCAGCAGCCAAGATCGACCGGGAGATGGTGGCTACACCTTC.

This clone occurred a few times. This chain links TRBV29-1 with TRBJ2-7; TRBD1 matches at 9 bases. V shed 3 bases and J 7 bases; nucleotides not matched to a gene: 16. Germline-derived CDR1 and CDR2 are SQVTM and ANQGSEA. The CDR3 has 16 residues. For the CDR3, the DNA is TGCAGCGTTGAGAGGGTGGGGGGGACAGGGAGACAAGAGCAGTACTTC. This translates into CSVERVGGTGRQEQYF.

V usage is TRBV5-1 and J usage is TRBJ1-2, with 7 bases aligning to TRBD1. V was pared by 4 bases and J by 4 bases, with 7 bases of the junction left unmatched. Looked up from germline, CDR1 is SGHRS and CDR2 is YFSETQ. The CDR3 spans 14 residues. The CDR3 is CASSLVGQPYGYTF. CDR3 coding DNA: TGCGCCAGCAGCCTGGTGGGACAGCCCTATGGCTACACCTTC.

This clone was seen only a few times. Other DNA sequences from this sample encode an identical CDR3 as well. The chain joins TRBV7-9 to TRBJ2-3, with no clear D. This CDR3 is built from 13 residues. Per germline, CDR1 SEHNR and CDR2 FQNEAQ (reference sequence). V lost 5 bases to trimming and J lost 1 base, with 7 bases between them. CDR3 loop: CASSLGGTDTQYF. Here the CDR3 DNA reads TGTGCCAGCAGCCTAGGAGGCACAGATACGCAGTATTTT.

About this clone itself: Additional DNA sequences in this sample encode the identical CDR3. In DNA form, the CDR3 reads TGTGCCAGCAGTCGACTAGCGGGGGGCTACAATGAGCAGTTCTTC. Residues: CASSRLAGGYNEQFF. J is TRBJ2-1 and V is TRBV6-1, with TRBD2 matching over 13 bases. Trimming took 5 bases from V and 3 from J; bases not matched to a gene: 1. The length of the CDR3 is 15 residues. Germline V gene data show CDR1 as MNHNS and CDR2 as SASEGT.

The V gene is TRBV7-9, the J gene TRBJ2-3; maybe TRBD2 (5 bases). The CDR3 has 17 residues. Per germline, CDR1 SEHNR and CDR2 FQNEAQ (reference sequence). Trimming cost V 2 bases and J 4 bases, with 19 bases left between them. The CDR3 spells CASSLRRFPAPADTQYF. The CDR3 DNA follows: TGTGCCAGCAGCTTAAGGAGGTTTCCGGCCCCAGCAGATACGCAGTATTTT. Full variable domain (missing parts from reference TRBV7-9 and TRBJ2-3): DTGVSQNPRHKITKRGQNVTFRCDPISEHNRLYWYRQTLGQGPEFLTYFQNEAQLEKSRLLSDRFSAERPKGSFSTLEIQRTEQGDSAMYLCASSLRRFPAPADTQYFGPGTRLTVL.

This clone turned up a few times. The V gene is TRBV6-5, the J gene TRBJ2-7; TRBD2 matches at 7 bases. The CDR3 spans 16 residues. Germline lookup yields CDR1 MNHEY and CDR2 SVGAGI. J gave up 0 bases and V 4 bases, and 9 bases lay outside the gene matches. This CDR3 is CASSSRLALSSYEQYF. The CDR3 DNA follows: TGTGCCAGCAGTTCCCGACTAGCCTTGAGCTCCTACGAGCAGTACTTC.

Notes on this clone: Relative to the germline gene, one junction end is altered; a read error may explain this. The V call is TRBV29-1, the J call TRBJ2-1; 7 bases align to TRBD1. The CDR3 contains 13 residues. CDR1 SQVTM and CDR2 ANQGSEA come from the germline V gene. The CDR3 protein is CSIEVIGGVEQFF. The CDR3 DNA reads TGCAGCATTGAGGTGATAGGGGGCGTTGAGCAGTTCTTC.

This clone showed up just a few times. The V gene is TRBV30, the J gene TRBJ2-1, with TRBD2 as a possible D gene (5 bases). Germline V CDR1 and CDR2: GTSNPN, SVGIG (reference sequence). The CDR3 spans 15 residues. Between the trimmed V and J ends, which lost 0 bases and 2 bases, there was a span of 11 bases. For the CDR3, the DNA is TGTGCCTGGAGTGTACGGAGAGGGACCTACAATGAGCAGTTCTTC. Its protein is CAWSVRRGTYNEQFF.

This clone was seen a handful of times. Other DNA sequences in the same sample also yield this CDR3. The chain employs TRBV18 and TRBJ2-1; 7 bases are shared with TRBD1. The CDR3 has 15 residues. V dropped 3 bases and J dropped 0; count of bases not matched to a gene: 2. The germline V gene encodes CDR1 KGHSH and CDR2 LQKENI. CDR3 loop: CASSPSGGSYNEQFF. The CDR3 DNA sequence: TGTGCCAGCTCACCTTCAGGGGGCTCCTACAATGAGCAGTTCTTC.